The 29 T cell receptor beta chains below come from one sample, sequenced in a study of blood T cell repertoires in COVID-19. Clones were read by immunoSEQ multiplex PCR, and TCRdb kept only the in-frame ones, dropping some. Altogether around 150,000 clones are present, 85% being singletons, with the ten largest covering more than 5%. Input material: PBMCs or T cells enriched from blood (not recorded which). Every receptor here comes from a woman aged 35 to 49 who had recovered from COVID-19.

The chain couples TRBV2 to TRBJ2-1, with a tentative D call TRBD1 (5 bases). CDR3 size: 14 residues. Per germline, CDR1 SNHLY and CDR2 FYNNEI. The germline V and J ends were trimmed by 3 bases and 0 bases, with 6 bases remaining between them. The CDR3, as DNA: TGTGCCAGCAGTGACAGGGCCTCCTACAATGAGCAGTTCTTC. Translating it yields CASSDRASYNEQFF. The variable domain in full, completed from reference TRBV2 and TRBJ2-1, reads EPEVTQTPSHQVTQMGQEVILRCVPISNHLYFYWYRQILGQKVEFLVSFYNNEISEKSEIFDDQFSVERPDGSNFTLKIRSTKLEDSAMYFCASSDRASYNEQFFGPGTRLTVL.

This clone appeared a single time. This chain joins TRBV2 and TRBJ2-2, with a possible D match to TRBD1 (5 bases). This CDR3 has 15 amino acids. Trimming removed 3 bases at V and 1 base at J, with 9 bases between. The germline V gene encodes CDR1 SNHLY and CDR2 FYNNEI. The CDR3 region has the DNA TGTGCCAGCAGTGAGGCAGGGCGGAACACCGGGGAGCTGTTTTTT. This gives the protein CASSEAGRNTGELFF.

This chain links TRBV13 with TRBJ2-7, with a possible D match to TRBD2 (6 bases). Germline CDR1 reads PRHDT; CDR2 reads FYEKMQ (reference sequence). CDR3 length: 12 residues. V dropped 3 bases and J dropped 7 bases, with 10 bases sitting between them. CDR3: CASSLGGGEQYF. The CDR3 region has the DNA TGTGCCAGCAGCTTGGGGGGTGGTGAGCAGTACTTC.

This chain joins TRBV6-2 or TRBV6-3 and TRBJ2-1, with D maybe TRBD1 (7 bases). The CDR3 has 16 amino acids. CDR1 MNHEY and CDR2 SVGEGT come from the germline V gene. V lost 4 bases, J lost 0 bases, and 13 bases lay in between. In nucleotides, the CDR3 is TGTGCCAGCAGTTTTTCAGGGGGGAGCTCCTACAATGAGCAGTTCTTC. It codes for CASSFSGGSSYNEQFF.

The V gene is TRBV4-1, the J gene TRBJ1-5, with 11 bases aligning to TRBD1. Germline V CDR1 and CDR2: MGHRA, YSYEKL. The CDR3 spans 20 residues. V shed 4 bases and J 0 bases; nucleotides not matched to a gene: 14. Here the CDR3 reads CASSLDIRDRGTYSNQPQHF. In DNA, the CDR3 is TGCGCCAGCAGCCTGGACATCCGGGACAGGGGGACTTATAGCAATCAGCCCCAGCATTTT.

V usage is TRBV3-1 (or the pseudogene TRBV3-2) and J usage is TRBJ2-1, with 11 nucleotides matching TRBD2. CDR3 length: 17 residues. V shed 0 bases, J shed 8 bases, and the junction held 9 bases outside the gene matches. Germline CDR1 LGHDT, CDR2 YNNKEL (reference sequence). CDR3 amino acids: CASSQEPGLAGGDEQFF. DNA for the CDR3: TGTGCCAGCAGCCAAGAACCCGGGCTAGCGGGAGGAGATGAGCAGTTCTTC.

In its sample, this clone was seen once. The chain links TRBV9 to TRBJ1-6, with D maybe TRBD1 (5 bases). Per the germline V gene, CDR1 is SGDLS and CDR2 is YYNGEE. This CDR3 comprises 16 residues. The ends were cut back, 4 bases at V and 0 bases at J, with 11 bases in the middle. The CDR3 bases are TGTGCCAGCAGCAGGGAGGGGAGCTCCTATAATTCACCCCTCCACTTT. It yields the protein CASSREGSSYNSPLHF. Full variable domain (outside the CDR3, taken from reference TRBV9 and TRBJ1-6): DSGVTQTPKHLITATGQRVTLRCSPRSGDLSVYWYQQSLDQGLQFLIQYYNGEERAKGNILERFSAQQFPDLHSELNLSSLELGDSALYFCASSREGSSYNSPLHFGNGTRLTVT.

The CDR3 region has the DNA TGTGCCAGCAGTTTGATGGCTAGCGGGTACGATGAGCAGTTCTTC. Translating it yields CASSLMASGYDEQFF. The rearrangement joins TRBV27 to TRBJ2-1; 8 bases are shared with TRBD2. The CDR3 extends over 15 amino acids. Germline V gives CDR1 MNHEY, CDR2 SMNVEV (reference sequence). V was pared by 3 bases and J by 8 bases, with 9 bases of the junction left unmatched.

The sample holds one count of this clone. The rearrangement uses TRBV3-1 (or the pseudogene TRBV3-2) and TRBJ1-2; possible D gene TRBD1, 6 bases. Between the trimmed V and J ends, which lost 4 bases and 6 bases, there was a span of 15 bases. CDR1 is LGHDT and CDR2 is YNNKEL in the germline V gene (reference sequence). CDR3 length: 14 amino acids. CDR3 protein: CASSPKRQVHGYTF. CDR3 coding DNA: TGTGCCAGCAGCCCTAAAAGACAGGTTCATGGCTACACCTTC.

The chain employs TRBV19 and TRBJ2-1; D call uncertain. Trimming shortened V by 3 bases and J by 8 bases, and 14 bases separated the two germline ends. The CDR3 loop spans 14 amino acids. Germline lookup yields CDR1 LNHDA and CDR2 SQIVND (reference sequence). The CDR3 nucleotides are TGTGCCAGTAGTATTCCTCAGGCCCTCGATGAGCAGTTCTTC. Translation gives CASSIPQALDEQFF.

The CDR3 region is CASSQDNWGPLHF. The CDR3 DNA sequence: TGTGCCAGCAGCCAGGACAACTGGGGACCCCTCCACTTT. The gene calls are TRBV3-1 (or the pseudogene TRBV3-2) and TRBJ1-6, with D maybe TRBD1 (5 bases). The length of the CDR3 is 13 residues. V was clipped by 3 bases and J by 12 bases, with 12 bases between them. Germline values: CDR1 LGHDT, CDR2 YNNKEL (reference sequence).

This clone was seen just once. V gene TRBV19 combines with J gene TRBJ1-6; 9 nucleotides line up with TRBD1. CDR1 is LNHDA, CDR2 SQIVND, per germline (reference sequence). CDR3 length: 18 residues. The V gene end was trimmed by 5 bases and the J gene end by 5 bases; junction bases not matched to a gene: 13. The CDR3 protein is CASSFLDVGDRDNSPLHF. The DNA of the CDR3 is TGTGCCAGTAGTTTTTTGGACGTCGGGGACAGGGATAATTCACCCCTCCACTTT.

The rearrangement uses TRBV7-9 and TRBJ2-2; TRBD1 matches 8 bases. V shed 5 bases and J 6 bases; nucleotides not matched to a gene: 8. Per germline, CDR1 SEHNR and CDR2 FQNEAQ (reference sequence). The CDR3 is made up of 15 amino acids. CDR3 sequence: CASSAGQGGPGELFF. The CDR3 DNA reads as TGTGCCAGCAGCGCCGGACAGGGAGGCCCCGGGGAGCTGTTTTTT.

The chain links TRBV10-1 to TRBJ2-7; 10 bases map to TRBD2. After removal of 6 bases from V and 2 bases from J, the junction contained 1 base not matched to a gene. The CDR3 consists of 13 residues. The germline gives CDR1 WNHNN, CDR2 SYGVQD (reference sequence). The CDR3 DNA sequence: TGCGCCAGCAGACTAGCGGGGCCCTACGAGCAGTACTTC. This gives the protein CASRLAGPYEQYF.

V and J are TRBV11-3 and TRBJ1-1, with D possibly being TRBD1 (5 bases). The CDR3 extends over 16 amino acids. Per germline, CDR1 SGHNT and CDR2 YENEEA. Trimming removed 2 bases from V and 4 bases from J, with 17 bases in between. CDR3 sequence (DNA): TGTGCCAGCAGCTTACATCGGCGGGGGACGGGCACTGAAGCTTTCTTT. It is translated as CASSLHRRGTGTEAFF.

The chain combines TRBV6-1 with TRBJ2-3; 8 bases are a match to TRBD2. Germline-derived CDR1 and CDR2 are MNHNS and SASEGT. V lost 1 base and J lost 9; bases outside the gene matches: 9. The CDR3 is 15 amino acids. The CDR3 bases are TGTGCCAGCAGTGAAGTGGACGGTTCGGGGGGGACGCAGTATTTT. It codes for CASSEVDGSGGTQYF.

The chain couples TRBV11-2 to TRBJ2-5; the D is unclear. The germline V gene encodes CDR1 SGHAT and CDR2 FQNNGV. Deletions cut 6 bases from V and 4 bases from J, with 12 bases between. The CDR3 is 13 residues long. CDR3 DNA: TGTGCCAGCAGTTCCTATATTGGAGAGACCCAGTACTTC. It encodes CASSSYIGETQYF.

V usage is TRBV9 and J usage is TRBJ1-1, with TRBD1 matching 9 bases. CDR3 length equals 12 residues. J was trimmed by 8 bases and V by 4 bases; bases with no gene match: 3. From germline, CDR1 is SGDLS and CDR2 YYNGEE. DNA for the CDR3: TGTGCCAGCAGCCCTGGGACAGGGGAAGCTTTCTTT. Translation: CASSPGTGEAFF. Using reference TRBV9 and TRBJ1-1 for the parts outside the CDR3, the full variable domain is DSGVTQTPKHLITATGQRVTLRCSPRSGDLSVYWYQQSLDQGLQFLIQYYNGEERAKGNILERFSAQQFPDLHSELNLSSLELGDSALYFCASSPGTGEAFFGQGTRLTVV.

This chain links TRBV11-2 with TRBJ1-1, with 9 bases that match TRBD1. After removal of 6 bases from V and 1 base from J, the junction contained 12 bases not matched to a gene. CDR1 and CDR2 from the germline V gene are SGHAT and FQNNGV. The length of the CDR3 is 17 residues. The DNA for the CDR3 is TGTGCCAGCAGTCCGGGACAGGGAGGGCTTGAGAACACTGAAGCTTTCTTT. This translates into CASSPGQGGLENTEAFF.

This clone was counted once. This rearrangement joins TRBV6-5 to TRBJ2-4; TRBD1 aligns across 9 bases. This CDR3 has 14 residues. V trimming: 7 bases; J trimming: 3 bases; junction bases outside the gene matches: 4. CDR1 is MNHEY and CDR2 is SVGAGI in the germline V gene. The CDR3 bases are TGTGCCAGCATGACAGGGGGTGTCAAAAACATTCAGTACTTC. It codes for CASMTGGVKNIQYF.

The V and J genes are TRBV19 and TRBJ2-1, with 9 bases identical to TRBD1. The V gene's germline CDR1 is LNHDA and CDR2 SQIVND (reference sequence). The CDR3 spans 15 residues. J gave up 15 bases and V 2 bases, and 14 bases lay outside the gene matches. The chain's CDR3 is CASSILTRDRVRWFF. CDR3 nucleotide sequence: TGTGCCAGTAGTATACTTACTCGGGACAGGGTTAGGTGGTTCTTC. Drawing the rest from reference TRBV19 and TRBJ2-1, the complete variable domain is DGGITQSPKYLFRKEGQNVTLSCEQNLNHDAMYWYRQDPGQGLRLIYYSQIVNDFQKGDIAEGYSVSREKKESFPLTVTSAQKNPTAFYLCASSILTRDRVRWFFGPGTRLTVL.

The chain carries TRBV10-3 and TRBJ2-7; tentatively, D is TRBD1 (6 bases). Germline V gives CDR1 ENHRY, CDR2 SYGVKD. V lost 6 bases and J 6 bases, leaving 15 bases between the germline ends. The CDR3 is 13 residues long. CDR3: CAISPGVKGEQYF. CDR3 bases: TGTGCCATCAGCCCAGGGGTCAAGGGCGAGCAGTACTTC.

The V gene is TRBV2, the J gene TRBJ1-6, with TRBD1 matching over 7 bases. The CDR3 runs to 14 residues. V lost 8 bases to trimming and J lost 4 bases; unmatched junction nucleotides: 5. CDR1 and CDR2 from the germline V gene are SNHLY and FYNNEI. CDR3: CASRGTAYNSPLHF. The CDR3 coding sequence is TGTGCCAGCCGTGGGACAGCATATAATTCACCCCTCCACTTT.

For this clone: As the CDR3 is not closed by the conserved phenylalanine or tryptophan, this likely results from a read error. The DNA is omitted, as the CDR3 cannot be located on it reliably, and the CDR3 follows TCRdb's listing. This chain connects TRBV15 to TRBJ2-7; TRBD2 was called by the table and not checked on the DNA. The CDR3 spans 9 amino acids, including both terminal residues. Per germline, CDR1 LNHNV and CDR2 YYDKDF (reference sequence). CDR3 region: CATSRGTSP.

This chain links TRBV24-1 with TRBJ2-1; 10 bases line up with TRBD2. The trim removed 2 bases at V and 1 base at J, leaving 1 base unmatched. This CDR3 is 16 amino acids long. Germline V CDR1 and CDR2: KGHDR, SFDVKD. Here the CDR3 reads CATSDSSGSSYNEQFF. The CDR3 coding sequence is TGTGCCACCAGTGATTCTAGCGGGAGTTCCTACAATGAGCAGTTCTTC.

The chain employs TRBV19 and TRBJ1-3; tentative D call: TRBD1 (6 bases). CDR3 length: 14 residues. The germline CDR1 and CDR2 sequences are LNHDA and SQIVND (reference sequence). V was clipped by 5 bases and J by 5 bases, with 13 bases between them. This CDR3 is CASSLPTGRNTIYF. Written as DNA, the CDR3 is TGTGCCAGTAGTCTTCCGACAGGACGAAACACCATATATTTT.

V gene TRBV5-5 combines with J gene TRBJ1-2; TRBD1 might be the D (6 bases). Germline V gene data show CDR1 as SGHKS and CDR2 as YYEKEE (reference sequence). The ends were cut back, 4 bases at V and 4 bases at J, with 17 bases in the middle. This CDR3 has 15 residues. CDR3: CASSTYRDTSYGYTF. The DNA of the CDR3 is TGTGCCAGCAGCACATACCGGGACACATCCTATGGCTACACCTTC.

This chain uses TRBV4-1 with TRBJ2-3; TRBD2 matches 8 bases. Germline assignment: CDR1 MGHRA and CDR2 YSYEKL. V lost 8 bases to trimming and J lost 2 bases; unmatched junction nucleotides: 6. This CDR3 spans 14 amino acids. The DNA of the CDR3 is TGCGCCAGCGGGCGGCGGGAGGACACAGATACGCAGTATTTT. Protein product: CASGRREDTDTQYF.

V and J are TRBV12-5 and TRBJ1-1; D remains unclear. V was shortened by 0 bases and J by 0 bases, with 11 bases between the two germline ends. CDR1 is LGHNT, CDR2 FRNRAP, per germline. CDR3 length equals 16 residues. CDR3 coding DNA: TGTGCTAGTGGTTTGGTAAGTTTCGGTATGAACACTGAAGCTTTCTTT. Its translation is CASGLVSFGMNTEAFF.